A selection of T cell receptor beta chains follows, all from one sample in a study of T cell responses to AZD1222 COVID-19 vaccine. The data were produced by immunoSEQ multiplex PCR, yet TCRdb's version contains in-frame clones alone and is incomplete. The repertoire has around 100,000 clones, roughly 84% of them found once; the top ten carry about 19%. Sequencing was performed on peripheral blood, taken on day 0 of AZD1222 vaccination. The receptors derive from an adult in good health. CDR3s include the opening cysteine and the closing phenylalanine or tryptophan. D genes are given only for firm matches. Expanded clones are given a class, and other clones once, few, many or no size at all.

TGTGCCAGCAGTTGGGACGTGGCCGTCAATCAGCCCCAGCATTTT	CASSWDVAVNQPQHF	TRBJ1-5	.	TRBV28	.
TGTGCCAGCAGCGTAGTGGGGCTAGCGGGGGGATCCTACAATGAGCAGTTCTTC	CASSVVGLAGGSYNEQFF	TRBJ2-1	.	TRBV9	TRBD2
TGTGCCAGTAGTCCCCGGGAAGGGGGCCTTCAGTACTTC	CASSPREGGLQYF	TRBJ2-4	.	TRBV19	TRBD1
TGTGCCAGCAGTTCGGACAGGATGGGAGCTTTCTTT	CASSSDRMGAFF	TRBJ1-1	.	TRBV7-2	TRBD1
TGTGCCAGTAGTCCAGGGAATTCACCCCTCCACTTT	CASSPGNSPLHF	TRBJ1-6	.	TRBV19	.
TGTGCCAGCAGCTTAGGGGGGGACAGGGCGTTCTATGGCTACACCTTC	CASSLGGDRAFYGYTF	TRBJ1-2	.	TRBV7-9	TRBD1
TGTGCCAGCACCCGACAGAGAACAGATACGCAGTATTTT	CASTRQRTDTQYF	TRBJ2-3	.	TRBV6-5	.
TGTGCCAGCTCGCTAGACAGGGCGGCAGCTACCCCGGCGGATGGCTACACCTTC	CASSLDRAAATPADGYTF	TRBJ1-2	.	TRBV18	TRBD1
TGTGCCAGCAGTCTGACTAGCGGGAGACTGCGGGAGACCCAGTACTTC	CASSLTSGRLRETQYF	TRBJ2-5	few	TRBV2	TRBD2
TGTGCCAGCAGTGACTCGAAAGGGACAGGGGGCGCAGATACGCAGTATTTT	CASSDSKGTGGADTQYF	TRBJ2-3	.	TRBV6-4	TRBD1
TGTGCCAGCTCACCCGGACAGGGAAGGGGGAATGAGCAGTTCTTC	CASSPGQGRGNEQFF	TRBJ2-1	once	TRBV18	TRBD1
TGTGCCAGCAGCCTTTTGGCGGGACAAGGCTACAATGAGCAGTTCTTC	CASSLLAGQGYNEQFF	TRBJ2-1	.	TRBV7-9	.
TGTGCCAGCAGCGCAGGACAGGGTATTAATTCACCCCTCCACTTT	CASSAGQGINSPLHF	TRBJ1-6	once	TRBV9	TRBD1
TGTGCCAGCCGCGTAACAGGCCTTCCTATATACAATGAGCAGTTCTTC	CASRVTGLPIYNEQFF	TRBJ2-1	.	TRBV19	.
TGTGCCAGCAGTTACGAGGGAAACACCATATATTTT	CASSYEGNTIYF	TRBJ1-3	.	TRBV6-5	.
TGCGCCAGCAGCCAGAACCGGGACAGGGGGCCCGGCTACACCTTC	CASSQNRDRGPGYTF	TRBJ1-2	.	TRBV4-1	TRBD1
TGTGCCAGCTGCAGGGGGCCGGGCACCGGGGAGCTGTTTTTT	CASCRGPGTGELFF	TRBJ2-2	once	TRBV6-5	TRBD1
TGTGCCAGCAGCCACGACGCGCCTCCGACAGGCTATGGCTACACCTTC	CASSHDAPPTGYGYTF	TRBJ1-2	.	TRBV7-3	.
TGTGCCAGCAGTTTGACTAGCGGCAATGAGCAGTTCTTC	CASSLTSGNEQFF	TRBJ2-1	.	TRBV6-5	TRBD2